Shown below are 15 T cell receptor beta chains from a single sample sequenced in a study of cytomegalovirus exposure and HLA in healthy donors (dated by TCRdb to about 2017). Library creation used the immunoSEQ multiplex PCR assay. The multiplex PCR relied on a mix of 60 forward primers for TCR Vbeta segments and 13 reverse primers for TCR Jbeta segments. In TCRdb, the immuneACCESS table is reduced to in-frame sequences with V and J assigned. These tables do not hold every clone; where another copy was compared, an unresolved V gene accounts for under half, and the others remain unexplained. The sample data list more than 80,000 clones, and more than 70% of these were observed just once. The top ten hold over 15% of the sample. Sequences were obtained from PBMCs. The source of these receptors is a woman aged 60-75 years in good health and CMV-seropositive.

The rearrangement links TRBV5-4 to TRBJ2-1, with unresolved D. Germline V gives CDR1 SGHNT, CDR2 YYREEE (reference sequence). The CDR3 extends over 12 amino acids. Trimming left V 2 bases short and J 8 bases short, with 8 bases between. The CDR3 reads CASSLRDHEQFF. The DNA of the CDR3 is TGTGCCAGCAGCTTACGAGATCATGAGCAGTTCTTC.

J is TRBJ1-2 and V is TRBV4-1; TRBD1 aligns across 8 bases. Germline V CDR1 and CDR2: MGHRA, YSYEKL. V trimming: 4 bases; J trimming: 8 bases; junction bases outside the gene matches: 9. This CDR3 contains 14 residues. The CDR3 DNA reads TGCGCCAGCAGCCCCCAGGACAGGGTGGGAGGCTACACCTTC. It encodes CASSPQDRVGGYTF.

This chain uses TRBV30 with TRBJ1-1; a weak D match, TRBD1 (5 bases). Trimming cost V 5 bases and J 4 bases, with 8 bases left between them. The CDR3 sequence is 11 residues long. Germline-derived CDR1 and CDR2 are GTSNPN and SVGIG (reference sequence). CDR3 residues: CAWARGTEAFF. The CDR3 bases are TGTGCCTGGGCTAGGGGCACTGAAGCTTTCTTT.

The chain couples TRBV19 to TRBJ2-2; TRBD1 is a possible D gene (7 bases). Germline CDR1 is LNHDA and CDR2 is SQIVND (reference sequence). Trimming took 2 bases from V and 7 from J, leaving 11 bases between them. This CDR3 has 14 amino acids. The CDR3 DNA reads as TGTGCCAGTAGTATACAGGGGGGCGTCGGGGAGCTGTTTTTT. It codes for CASSIQGGVGELFF.

J is TRBJ1-6 and V is TRBV6-5, with unresolved D. The CDR3 loop spans 15 amino acids. Germline V gene sequence: CDR1 MNHEY, CDR2 SVGAGI. Trimming removed 0 bases from V and 9 bases from J, with 12 bases in between. As DNA, the CDR3 is TGTGCCAGCAGTTACTCGGGCCCAGAGGGTTCACCCCTCCACTTT. Translation gives CASSYSGPEGSPLHF.

V and J are TRBV11-2 and TRBJ2-3; D is unclear. Germline lookup yields CDR1 SGHAT and CDR2 FQNNGV. The CDR3 runs 14 residues. Trimming took 4 bases from V and 1 from J, leaving 9 bases between them. The CDR3 region is CASSSSLGTDTQYF. CDR3 coding DNA: TGTGCCAGCAGCTCTAGTCTAGGCACAGATACGCAGTATTTT. Filled out from reference TRBV11-2 and TRBJ2-3, the complete variable domain reads EAGVAQSPRYKIIEKRQSVAFWCNPISGHATLYWYQQILGQGPKLLIQFQNNGVVDDSQLPKDRFSAERLKGVDSTLKIQPAKLEDSAVYLCASSSSLGTDTQYFGPGTRLTVL.

This chain links TRBV30 with TRBJ2-5; 15 nucleotides match TRBD2. CDR1 is GTSNPN and CDR2 is SVGIG in the germline V gene (reference sequence). With V trimmed by 1 base and J by 5 bases, 11 bases remained unmatched. This CDR3 is 18 amino acids long. CDR3 sequence: CAWSAGLGTSGRRETQYF. The CDR3 DNA reads as TGTGCCTGGAGTGCCGGTTTGGGGACTAGCGGGAGGAGGGAGACCCAGTACTTC.

The chain carries TRBV4-1 and TRBJ1-3; D might be TRBD1 (6 bases). Trimming removed 6 bases at V and 0 bases at J, with 12 bases between. The CDR3 consists of 15 residues. Germline V CDR1 and CDR2: MGHRA, YSYEKL. The DNA for the CDR3 is TGCGCCAGCAGTCAGGACAGTAACTCTGGAAACACCATATATTTT. It translates to CASSQDSNSGNTIYF.

The rearrangement links TRBV29-1 to TRBJ1-1; 8 bases match TRBD1. The CDR3 is made up of 11 amino acids. Germline CDR1 and CDR2: SQVTM and ANQGSEA. CDR3 nucleotides: TGCAGGGGACAGGAGAACACTGAAGCTTTCTTT. Translating gives CRGQENTEAFF.

The V and J genes are TRBV11-1 and TRBJ2-5; 11 nucleotides align to TRBD2. V shed 6 bases and J 4 bases; nucleotides not matched to a gene: 4. The CDR3 loop spans 14 amino acids. Germline V CDR1 and CDR2: SGHAT, FQDESV (reference sequence). The CDR3: CASSNGLAGETQYF. The CDR3 DNA reads as TGTGCCAGCAGTAACGGACTAGCGGGAGAGACCCAGTACTTC.

The rearrangement uses TRBV18 and TRBJ1-5; no clear D. CDR1 and CDR2 (germline): KGHSH, LQKENI. V was shortened by 3 bases and J by 3 bases, with 9 bases between the two germline ends. This CDR3 is built from 14 residues. CDR3 in DNA: TGTGCCAGCTCACCGCGAGAAAACAATCAGCCCCAGCATTTT. It specifies CASSPRENNQPQHF.

The V gene is TRBV11-2, the J gene TRBJ2-7, with 8 bases fitting TRBD1. Germline values: CDR1 SGHAT, CDR2 FQNNGV. The V segment lost 5 bases and the J segment 4 bases; nucleotides outside the gene matches: 7. The CDR3 length is 14 residues. This chain's CDR3 is CASSRGQGVYEQYF. The CDR3, as DNA: TGTGCCAGCAGCCGAGGACAGGGAGTTTACGAGCAGTACTTC.

This clone was picked up a small number of times. The V call is TRBV19, the J call TRBJ1-5, with a weak D call TRBD1 (5 bases). The germline V gene encodes CDR1 LNHDA and CDR2 SQIVND (reference sequence). The V gene lost 8 bases and the J gene lost 3 bases, with 11 bases spanning the gap. There are 13 residues in the CDR3. Written as DNA, the CDR3 is TGTGCCAGTTCGACAGAGCCCAATCAGCCCCAGCATTTT. It translates to CASSTEPNQPQHF.

CDR3 sequence (DNA): TGTGCCAGTAGTATTGGCGGGAGGAACACTGAAGCTTTCTTT. Encoded protein: CASSIGGRNTEAFF. The rearrangement links TRBV19 to TRBJ1-1, with D uncertain. The CDR3 runs to 14 residues. V dropped 3 bases and J dropped 1 base, with 9 bases sitting between them. Germline-derived CDR1 and CDR2 are LNHDA and SQIVND (reference sequence).

This rearrangement joins TRBV5-1 to TRBJ2-5, with D hard to call. This CDR3 has 14 amino acids. Germline lookup yields CDR1 SGHRS and CDR2 YFSETQ. V lost 0 bases, J lost 1 base, and 7 bases lay in between. CDR3 nucleotide sequence: TGCGCCAGCAGCTTGGGACGGGTCCAAGAGACCCAGTACTTC. It codes for CASSLGRVQETQYF.